The rows below give T cell receptor beta chains drawn from one sample of a study of cytomegalovirus exposure and HLA in healthy donors. Data came from immunoSEQ multiplex PCR; TCRdb stores just in-frame clones and leaves some out. The repertoire holds fewer than 120,000 clones, with around nine tenths as singletons. The sample was PBMCs. These TCRs come from a woman in her twenties or thirties in good health and CMV-seropositive. Both conserved end residues are part of each CDR3. D genes are given only for firm matches. Expanded clones are given a class, and other clones once, few, many or no size at all.

j_call	v_call	d_call	cdr3_length	clone_size	cdr3_nt	cdr3_aa
TRBJ1-1	TRBV4-3	-	13	-	TGCGCCAGCAGCCACACAGAGAACACTGAAGCTTTCTTT	CASSHTENTEAFF
TRBJ2-3	TRBV19	TRBD2	17	-	TGTGCCAGTAGTCTTTCTCCCACTAGCGGGAGCACAGATACGCAGTATTTT	CASSLSPTSGSTDTQYF
TRBJ2-1	TRBV7-6	TRBD2	15	-	TGTGCCAGCAGCCTAAAAAGGACTAGAAGCAATGAGCAGTTCTTC	CASSLKRTRSNEQFF
TRBJ2-3	TRBV7-9	TRBD2	15	-	TGTGCCAGCCTACTAGCGGGAGGGTACACAGATACGCAGTATTTT	CASLLAGGYTDTQYF
TRBJ1-2	TRBV7-2	TRBD1	17	-	TGTGCCAGCAGCCCGCACATCGGGGGACAGCTTTACTATGGCTACACCTTC	CASSPHIGGQLYYGYTF
TRBJ2-1	TRBV7-2	TRBD2	15	-	TGTGCCAGCAGTAAGATAGCGGGAGTACCCAATGAGCAGTTCTTC	CASSKIAGVPNEQFF
TRBJ2-1	TRBV5-6	TRBD2	18	-	TGTGCCAGCAGCTTAGTAGCGGGAGGGCTCACTTTCAACAATGAGCAGTTCTTC	CASSLVAGGLTFNNEQFF
TRBJ1-6	TRBV28	-	16	once	TGTGCCAGTGGGTCGGACAGTTCTTTCTATAATTCACCCCTCCACTTT	CASGSDSSFYNSPLHF
TRBJ1-1	TRBV28	-	13	-	TGTGCCAGCAGTTTCTCTGTGAACACTGAAGCTTTCTTT	CASSFSVNTEAFF
TRBJ2-7	TRBV6-1	-	14	once	TGTGCCAGCAGTGAAGCCCTTCGGGGCTACGAGCAGTACTTC	CASSEALRGYEQYF
TRBJ2-1	TRBV4-2	-	14	-	TGTGCCAGCAGCCTCGACCGGGATAACAATGAGCAGTTCTTC	CASSLDRDNNEQFF
TRBJ2-1	TRBV10-2	TRBD2	17	once	TGCGCCAGCAGTGAGACCGCTAGCGGGAGCGCCGGCAATGAGCAGTTCTTC	CASSETASGSAGNEQFF
TRBJ2-3	TRBV7-6	-	15	-	TGTGCCAGCAGCTTAGTATCCGGTAGCACAGATACGCAGTATTTT	CASSLVSGSTDTQYF
TRBJ2-3	TRBV9	-	15	-	TGTGCCAGCAGCGTAGCAGGCAGTAAGGCAGATACGCAGTATTTT	CASSVAGSKADTQYF
TRBJ2-3	TRBV2	TRBD2	17	-	TGTGCCAGCAGGGGGAGGGGGACTAGCGGCTCCACAGATACGCAGTATTTT	CASRGRGTSGSTDTQYF
TRBJ2-1	TRBV7-9	TRBD1	15	-	TGTGCCAGCAGCTTAGGGGACAGGGGCCACAATGAGCAGTTCTTC	CASSLGDRGHNEQFF
TRBJ2-2	TRBV6-6	TRBD2	16	-	TGTGCCAGCAGTATCCCTAGCGGGAGAAAACCCGGGGAGCTGTTTTTT	CASSIPSGRKPGELFF
TRBJ2-7	TRBV6-5	TRBD1	14	-	TGTGCCAGCAGCCGCGGGACAGGGGGCTATGAGCAGTACTTC	CASSRGTGGYEQYF
TRBJ2-7	TRBV23-1	-	14	-	TGCGCCAGCAGTCAATCGGGGGGGCAGATCGAGCAGTACTTC	CASSQSGGQIEQYF
TRBJ2-5	TRBV4-1	-	14	-	TGCGCCAGCAGCCAAGATCTTTCTCCAGTGCCCCAGTACTTC	CASSQDLSPVPQYF
TRBJ2-3	TRBV4-1	-	16	-	TGCGCCAGCAGCCCCCTTGGGGGGTCAAACACAGATACGCAGTATTTT	CASSPLGGSNTDTQYF
TRBJ1-2	TRBV10-3	-	12	-	TGTGCCATCAGAGGAGGGGATGGGGGCTACACCTTC	CAIRGGDGGYTF
TRBJ2-2	TRBV27	-	15	-	TGTGCCAGCAGTTTACTTACGGGGTACACCGGGGAGCTGTTTTTT	CASSLLTGYTGELFF
TRBJ2-5	TRBV13	-	14	-	TGTGCCAGCAGCGATCAGGGTGTCCAAGAGACCCAGTACTTC	CASSDQGVQETQYF
TRBJ2-3	TRBV27	TRBD2	16	few	TGTGCCAGCAGTAATTATGCGGGAGAGGGCACAGATACGCAGTATTTT	CASSNYAGEGTDTQYF
TRBJ2-7	TRBV28	TRBD2	16	-	TGTGCCAGCAGTTCTAGCGGGAGTTGGATCTTGGGCGAGCAGTACTTC	CASSSSGSWILGEQYF
TRBJ2-5	TRBV5-1	TRBD2	15	-	TGCGCCAGCAGCCGGGGGACTAGCGCAGAAGAGACCCAGTACTTC	CASSRGTSAEETQYF
TRBJ2-3	TRBV29-1	-	14	-	TGCAGCGTGGTCGGGGAGGATAGCACAGATACGCAGTATTTT	CSVVGEDSTDTQYF
TRBJ2-5	TRBV28	TRBD1	17	-	TGTGCCAGCAGTACACCAGGACAGGGGGCCGGGAGGGAGACCCAGTACTTC	CASSTPGQGAGRETQYF
TRBJ1-2	TRBV10-3	-	13	-	TGTGCCATCAGTGTTGAGGCCGTCTATGGCTACACCTTC	CAISVEAVYGYTF
TRBJ2-5	TRBV7-2	TRBD2	15	-	TGTGCCAGCAGCCAAGGACTAGCGGTCCAAGAGACCCAGTACTTC	CASSQGLAVQETQYF
TRBJ2-5	TRBV13	-	13	-	TGTGCCAGCAGCTTACCAGGGCAAGAGACCCAGTACTTC	CASSLPGQETQYF
TRBJ2-1	TRBV4-3	-	14	once	TGCGCCAGCAGCGTAGTTGGGGGGAGAGCTGAGCAGTTCTTC	CASSVVGGRAEQFF
TRBJ1-5	TRBV5-5	TRBD1	15	-	TGTGCCAGCACCCCAACCACAGGGGGAAATCAGCCCCAGCATTTT	CASTPTTGGNQPQHF
TRBJ2-1	TRBV5-1	TRBD2	16	-	TGCGCCAGCAGCCGGGACGGACTAGCGGGGGGAAATGAGCAGTTCTTC	CASSRDGLAGGNEQFF
TRBJ1-2	TRBV11-2	TRBD1	15	-	TGTGCCAGCAGCACAACAGGACAGGGGGCGATAGGCTACACCTTC	CASSTTGQGAIGYTF
TRBJ1-1	TRBV6-5	-	12	-	TGTGCCAGCAGTTACCCCGGTAATGAAGCTTTCTTT	CASSYPGNEAFF
TRBJ1-2	TRBV7-2	-	14	-	TGTGCCAGCAGCTTACCCGCGGCGCCCTATGGCTACACCTTC	CASSLPAAPYGYTF
TRBJ2-1	TRBV4-2	TRBD2	17	-	TGTGCCAGCAGCCAAGTAAAAGCGGGAGGGCCTGGTAATGAGCAGTTCTTC	CASSQVKAGGPGNEQFF
TRBJ1-2	TRBV6-1	-	13	once	TGTGCCAGCAGTATAACAGGGAACTATGGCTACACCTTC	CASSITGNYGYTF
TRBJ2-7	TRBV5-1	TRBD1	15	-	TGCGCCAGCAGGCCTGACAGGGGGCTATACTACGAGCAGTACTTC	CASRPDRGLYYEQYF
TRBJ2-7	TRBV5-6	-	13	-	TGTGCCAGCAGTTCCGCGGCCGGCCGCGAGCAGTACTTC	CASSSAAGREQYF
TRBJ1-5	TRBV27	TRBD1	14	-	TGTGCCAGCAGTCCGGACAGGGTAGATCAGCCCCAGCATTTT	CASSPDRVDQPQHF
TRBJ2-1	TRBV29-1	-	12	-	TGCAGCGTTGTACTAGTTTACGATGAGCAGTTCTTC	CSVVLVYDEQFF
TRBJ2-1	TRBV11-2	TRBD2	16	-	TGTGCCAGCAGCTTAGACAGCGGGGGGACCTACAATGAGCAGTTCTTC	CASSLDSGGTYNEQFF
TRBJ1-3	TRBV9	-	13	-	TGTGCCAGCAGCGTAGCCGTTGGAAACACCATATATTTT	CASSVAVGNTIYF
TRBJ2-1	TRBV10-2	TRBD1	13	-	TGCGCCAGCAGACAGGGGGCAGGCAATGAGCAGTTCTTC	CASRQGAGNEQFF
TRBJ2-7	TRBV4-3	-	14	-	TGCGCCAGCAGCCAAGATCAGGGGCGAGGCGAGCAGTACTTC	CASSQDQGRGEQYF